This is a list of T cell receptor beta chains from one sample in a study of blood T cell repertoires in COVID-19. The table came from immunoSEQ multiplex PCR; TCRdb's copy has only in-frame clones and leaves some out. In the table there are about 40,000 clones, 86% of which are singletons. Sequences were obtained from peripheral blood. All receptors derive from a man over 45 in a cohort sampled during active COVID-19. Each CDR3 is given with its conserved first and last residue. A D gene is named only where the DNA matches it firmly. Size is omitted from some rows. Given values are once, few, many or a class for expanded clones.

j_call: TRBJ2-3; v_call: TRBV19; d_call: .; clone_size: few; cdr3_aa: CASSYTDTQYF; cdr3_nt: TGTGCCAGTAGTTACACAGATACGCAGTATTTT
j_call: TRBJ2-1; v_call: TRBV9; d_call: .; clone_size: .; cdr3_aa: CASTTQGAGVLEQFF; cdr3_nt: TGTGCCAGCACCACTCAGGGGGCGGGAGTATTAGAGCAGTTCTTC
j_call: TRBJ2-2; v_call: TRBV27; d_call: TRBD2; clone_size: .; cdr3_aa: CASSSPGLAGGDGELFF; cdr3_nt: TGTGCCAGCAGTTCCCCGGGACTAGCGGGGGGGGACGGGGAGCTGTTTTTT
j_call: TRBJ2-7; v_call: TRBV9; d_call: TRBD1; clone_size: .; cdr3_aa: CASSAYDRGPYEQYF; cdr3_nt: TGTGCCAGCAGCGCCTATGACAGGGGTCCGTACGAGCAGTACTTC
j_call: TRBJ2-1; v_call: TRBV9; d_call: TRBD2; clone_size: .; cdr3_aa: CASSVSGTSGNEQFF; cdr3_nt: TGTGCCAGCAGCGTATCCGGGACTAGCGGGAATGAGCAGTTCTTC
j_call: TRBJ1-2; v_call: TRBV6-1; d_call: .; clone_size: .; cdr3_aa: CASSEVRVYGYTF; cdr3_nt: TGTGCCAGCAGTGAAGTACGGGTATATGGCTACACCTTC
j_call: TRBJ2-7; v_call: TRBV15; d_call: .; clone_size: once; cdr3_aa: CATSSGREVEEQYF; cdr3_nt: TGTGCCACCAGCAGCGGCAGGGAGGTCGAGGAGCAGTACTTC
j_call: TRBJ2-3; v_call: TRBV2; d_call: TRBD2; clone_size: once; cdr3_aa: CASLRLGLAGADTQYF; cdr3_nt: TGTGCCAGCCTCCGGTTGGGACTAGCGGGAGCAGATACGCAGTATTTT
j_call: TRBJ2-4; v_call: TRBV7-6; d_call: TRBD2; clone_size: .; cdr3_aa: CASTHRGRDGIGKNIQYF; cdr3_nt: TGTGCCAGCACACACCGAGGGAGGGACGGAATAGGCAAAAACATTCAGTACTTC
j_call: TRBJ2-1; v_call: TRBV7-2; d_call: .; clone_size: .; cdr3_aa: CASSVPHLREQFF; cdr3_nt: TGTGCCAGCAGCGTCCCGCACCTCAGGGAGCAGTTCTTC
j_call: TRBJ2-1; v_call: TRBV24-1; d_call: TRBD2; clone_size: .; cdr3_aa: CATSDSGGSYNEQFF; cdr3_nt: TGTGCCACCAGTGATTCGGGAGGTTCCTACAATGAGCAGTTCTTC
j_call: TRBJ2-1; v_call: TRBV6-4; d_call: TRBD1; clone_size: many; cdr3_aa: CATAGGTGDPNEQFF; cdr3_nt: TGTGCCACCGCAGGCGGGACAGGGGATCCAAATGAGCAGTTCTTC
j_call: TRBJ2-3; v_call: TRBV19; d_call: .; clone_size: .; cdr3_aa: CATQGLIIDTQYF; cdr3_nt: TGTGCCACCCAGGGGCTTATAATAGATACGCAGTATTTT
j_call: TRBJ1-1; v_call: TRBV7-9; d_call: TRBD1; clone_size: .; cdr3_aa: CASTGTPDRGSNTEAFF; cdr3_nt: TGTGCCAGCACCGGGACCCCGGACAGGGGGAGCAACACTGAAGCTTTCTTT
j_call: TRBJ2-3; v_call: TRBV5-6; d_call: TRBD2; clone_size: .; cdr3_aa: CASSRPWLAGYTDTQYF; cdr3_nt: TGTGCCAGCAGCCGTCCCTGGCTAGCGGGATACACAGATACGCAGTATTTT
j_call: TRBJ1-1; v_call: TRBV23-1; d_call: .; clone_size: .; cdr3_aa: CARRTATEAFF; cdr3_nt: TGCGCCAGGAGGACAGCCACTGAAGCTTTCTTT
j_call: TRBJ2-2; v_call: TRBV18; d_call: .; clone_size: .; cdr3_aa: CASSPLLGHTGELFF; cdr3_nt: TGTGCCAGCTCACCCCTCTTGGGGCACACCGGGGAGCTGTTTTTT
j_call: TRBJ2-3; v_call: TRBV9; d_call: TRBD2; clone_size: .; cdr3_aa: CASSVGERDADTQYF; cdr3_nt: TGTGCCAGCAGCGTAGGGGAGCGGGATGCCGATACGCAGTATTTT
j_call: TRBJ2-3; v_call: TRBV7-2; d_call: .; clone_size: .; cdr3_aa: CASSFASWDTQYF; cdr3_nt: TGTGCCAGCAGCTTCGCCAGTTGGGATACGCAGTATTTT
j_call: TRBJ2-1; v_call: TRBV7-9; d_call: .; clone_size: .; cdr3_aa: CASHLLADSNEQFF; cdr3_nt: TGTGCCAGCCACCTTCTGGCGGATAGCAATGAGCAGTTCTTC
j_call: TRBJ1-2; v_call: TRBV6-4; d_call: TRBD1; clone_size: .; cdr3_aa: CASSDSGTGYGYTF; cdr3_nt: TGTGCCAGCAGTGACAGTGGGACAGGCTATGGCTACACCTTC
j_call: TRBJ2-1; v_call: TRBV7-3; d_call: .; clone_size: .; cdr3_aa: CASSLGGEQFF; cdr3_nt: TGTGCCAGCAGCTTGGGGGGTGAGCAGTTCTTC
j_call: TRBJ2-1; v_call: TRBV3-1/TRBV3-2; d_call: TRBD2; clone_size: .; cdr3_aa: CASSLSGGPYNEQFF; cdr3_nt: TGTGCCAGCAGCCTTAGCGGGGGGCCCTACAATGAGCAGTTCTTC
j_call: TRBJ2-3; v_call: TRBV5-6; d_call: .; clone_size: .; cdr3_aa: CASSPEGLDRSQEDTQYF; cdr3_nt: TGTGCCAGCAGCCCGGAGGGGTTGGACAGGTCCCAAGAGGATACGCAGTATTTT
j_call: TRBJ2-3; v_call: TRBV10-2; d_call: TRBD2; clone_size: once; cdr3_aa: CASHPAGEADTQYF; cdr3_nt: TGCGCCAGCCATCCAGCGGGAGAGGCAGATACGCAGTATTTT
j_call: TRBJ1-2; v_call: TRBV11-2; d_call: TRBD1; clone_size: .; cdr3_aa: CASSSQGVTYGYTF; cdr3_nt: TGTGCCAGCAGCTCCCAGGGGGTAACGTATGGCTACACCTTC
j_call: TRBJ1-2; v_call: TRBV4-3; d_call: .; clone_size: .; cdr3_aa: CASSPGSVSYGYTF; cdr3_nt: TGCGCCAGCAGCCCAGGTTCGGTTTCCTATGGCTACACCTTC
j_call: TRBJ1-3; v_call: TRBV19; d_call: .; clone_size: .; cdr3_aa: CASSVTGGNTIYF; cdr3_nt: TGTGCCAGTAGTGTCACAGGGGGAAACACCATATATTTT